Each of the 25 T cell receptor beta chains below was sequenced from the same sample in a study of T cells after yellow fever vaccination. TCRdb fed the 5' RACE reads into MiXCR, producing one record per CDR3 protein. The table shows under 600,000 distinct CDR3 sequences, with around a fifth occurring only once. Sequenced material: PBMCs, taken roughly 20 days after the first yellow fever vaccination. These receptors came from a man aged 18 to 30 who received the YFV17D yellow fever vaccine.

In this sample, this clonotype turned up a few times. DNA of the CDR3: TGCGCCAGCAGCTCCTTTACCCAAGAGACCCAGTACTTC. It is translated as CASSSFTQETQYF. The chain uses TRBV5-1 and TRBJ2-5; D uncertain. This CDR3 spans 13 amino acids. Looked up from germline, CDR1 is SGHRS and CDR2 is YFSETQ. The ends were cut back, 3 bases at V and 1 base at J, with 7 bases in the middle.

The chain joins TRBV11-2 to TRBJ1-3, with 9 bases fitting TRBD1. The CDR3 runs to 14 residues. Trimming at V came to 4 bases and at J to 6 bases, leaving 4 bases not matched to a gene. Germline CDR1 SGHAT, CDR2 FQNNGV. Here the CDR3 reads CASSYRTGVNTIYF. CDR3 sequence (DNA): TGTGCCAGCAGCTACCGGACAGGGGTAAACACCATATATTTT.

This chain connects TRBV7-2 to TRBJ2-3, with 8 bases fitting TRBD2. This CDR3 contains 18 residues. CDR1 is SGHTA, CDR2 FQGNSA, per germline. Germline trimming cut 0 bases from V and 0 bases from J; bases unmatched to any gene: 8. The chain's CDR3 is CASSLAASGSLSTDTQYF. CDR3 bases: TGTGCCAGCAGCTTAGCGGCTAGCGGGTCTCTTAGCACAGATACGCAGTATTTT.

This chain joins TRBV7-9 and TRBJ1-3; 10 nucleotides agree with TRBD1. Germline CDR1 and CDR2: SEHNR and FQNEAQ (reference sequence). This CDR3 spans 18 amino acids. J gave up 1 base and V 4 bases, and 10 bases lay outside the gene matches. The CDR3 region has the DNA TGTGCCAGCAGCTCCGCCGAGACAGGGGGCTTTTCTGGAAACACCATATATTTT. The encoded protein is CASSSAETGGFSGNTIYF. Together with reference TRBV7-9 and TRBJ1-3, the CDR3 gives the full variable domain: DTGVSQNPRHKITKRGQNVTFRCDPISEHNRLYWYRQTLGQGPEFLTYFQNEAQLEKSRLLSDRFSAERPKGSFSTLEIQRTEQGDSAMYLCASSSAETGGFSGNTIYFGEGSWLTVV.

CDR3 region: CASSQDPGDPTETQYF. The CDR3 DNA reads TGCGCCAGCAGCCAAGATCCTGGCGACCCAACGGAGACCCAGTACTTC. This chain connects TRBV4-1 to TRBJ2-5, with unresolved D. There are 16 residues in the CDR3. Trimming shortened V by 0 bases and J by 5 bases, and 16 bases separated the two germline ends. The germline V gene has CDR1 MGHRA and CDR2 YSYEKL.

The chain couples TRBV3-1 to TRBJ1-6; D might be TRBD1 (6 bases). Germline V gene data show CDR1 as LGHDT and CDR2 as YNNKEL (reference sequence). This CDR3 has 15 amino acids. Trimming cost V 1 base and J 7 bases, with 11 bases left between them. The CDR3: CASSQGSGANSPLHF. CDR3 nucleotides: TGTGCCAGCAGCCAAGGTTCAGGGGCGAATTCACCCCTCCACTTT.

This clonotype has just a few counts. This chain connects TRBV12-3 or TRBV12-4 to TRBJ1-1, with TRBD1 identical over 8 bases. Trimming cost V 4 bases and J 4 bases; bases outside gene matches: 5. The CDR3 consists of 14 residues. CDR3 sequence reads: CASSYRQGLTEAFF. The CDR3, as DNA: TGTGCCAGCAGTTATCGACAGGGGCTCACTGAAGCTTTCTTT.

The V gene is TRBV11-2, the J gene TRBJ1-5, with D possibly being TRBD1 (5 bases). Germline CDR1 SGHAT, CDR2 FQNNGV. Trimming left V 3 bases short and J 3 bases short, with 9 bases between. The CDR3 loop spans 14 amino acids. Here the CDR3 DNA reads TGTGCCAGCAGCTTGGGACGGATCAATCAGCCCCAGCATTTT. As protein: CASSLGRINQPQHF.

The CDR3 reads CASSQTHRGTDTQYF. For the CDR3, the DNA is TGTGCCAGCAGCCAAACCCACCGAGGCACAGATACGCAGTATTTT. The V and J genes are TRBV3-1 and TRBJ2-3, with unresolved D. The germline CDR1 and CDR2 sequences are LGHDT and YNNKEL (reference sequence). V was trimmed by 2 bases and J by 1 base, leaving 10 bases between them. This CDR3 is built from 15 residues.

The rearrangement joins TRBV7-2 to TRBJ2-3; D unresolved. Germline V gene lookup returns CDR1 SGHTA and CDR2 FQGNSA. V was pared by 1 base and J by 2 bases, with 10 bases between. This CDR3 has 15 amino acids. Here the CDR3 reads CASSLGWALTDTQYF. DNA for the CDR3: TGTGCCAGCAGCTTAGGGTGGGCGCTCACAGATACGCAGTATTTT. Combining the CDR3 with reference TRBV7-2 and TRBJ2-3 gives the whole variable domain GAGVSQSPSNKVTEKGKDVELRCDPISGHTALYWYRQSLGQGLEFLIYFQGNSAPDKSGLPSDRFSAERTGGSVSTLTIQRTQQEDSAVYLCASSLGWALTDTQYFGPGTRLTVL.

V is TRBV6-2 or TRBV6-3 and J is TRBJ2-3; 12 nucleotides agree with TRBD2. CDR1 and CDR2 (germline): MNHEY, SVGEGT. The CDR3 length is 14 residues. V shed 4 bases, J shed 8 bases, and the junction held 4 bases outside the gene matches. CDR3 protein: CASSWTSGDGTQYF. The DNA for the CDR3 is TGTGCCAGCAGTTGGACTAGCGGGGATGGTACGCAGTATTTT.

The V call is TRBV20-1, the J call TRBJ2-5; D is possibly TRBD2 (6 bases). Per the germline V gene, CDR1 is DFQATT and CDR2 is SNEGSKA (reference sequence). Trimming cost V 1 base and J 2 bases, with 11 bases left between them. The CDR3 is 14 residues long. CDR3 sequence reads: CSARVMTRQETQYF. CDR3 bases: TGCAGTGCTAGAGTTATGACTAGACAAGAGACCCAGTACTTC.

This clonotype was seen a handful of times. The V call is TRBV24-1, the J call TRBJ2-1, with D tentatively TRBD1 (6 bases). The CDR3 extends over 15 amino acids. Trimming stripped 2 bases from V and 7 bases from J, with 14 bases between. From germline, CDR1 is KGHDR and CDR2 SFDVKD. DNA for the CDR3: TGTGCCACCAGTGATTCTCAGGGGATGTTGAATGAGCAGTTCTTC. It is translated as CATSDSQGMLNEQFF.

This clonotype was picked up a small number of times. The chain recombines TRBV5-1 with TRBJ2-5; TRBD1 is a possible D gene (5 bases). This CDR3 comprises 13 residues. V lost 5 bases and J lost 4, with 12 bases in between. The germline CDR1 and CDR2 sequences are SGHRS and YFSETQ. CDR3 region: CASRSSRAETQYF. Written as DNA, the CDR3 is TGCGCCAGCAGGTCAAGCAGGGCAGAGACCCAGTACTTC.

This clonotype has a handful of counts. The chain has TRBV11-2 and TRBJ2-4, with 7 bases lining up with TRBD1. In germline, CDR1 is SGHAT, CDR2 FQNNGV. The CDR3 totals 15 residues. Germline trimming cut 5 bases from V and 2 bases from J; bases unmatched to any gene: 6. In DNA form, the CDR3 reads TGTGCCAGCAGCCATTACAGGGGATCCAAAAACATTCAGTACTTC. It translates to CASSHYRGSKNIQYF.

The chain recombines TRBV3-1 with TRBJ1-1; TRBD1 is a possible D gene (6 bases). The CDR3 is 16 residues long. CDR1 LGHDT and CDR2 YNNKEL come from the germline V gene (reference sequence). V gave up 4 bases and J gave up 1 base, with 16 bases separating them. CDR3 protein: CASSLVNDRPNTEAFF. The DNA of the CDR3 is TGTGCCAGCAGCCTAGTTAACGACAGGCCGAACACTGAAGCTTTCTTT.

The J gene is TRBJ1-4, the V gene TRBV20-1, with 8 positions matching TRBD1. The CDR3 runs to 15 residues. The germline CDR1 and CDR2 sequences are DFQATT and SNEGSKA (reference sequence). J lost 14 bases, V lost 3 bases, and 17 bases had no gene match. This CDR3 is CSASPGQGGWSPLFF. For the CDR3, the DNA is TGCAGTGCTAGCCCCGGACAGGGCGGTTGGTCCCCTCTGTTTTTT.

This clonotype was observed a few times. V usage is TRBV5-1 and J usage is TRBJ1-6; D not resolved. Per germline, CDR1 SGHRS and CDR2 YFSETQ. This CDR3 has 14 amino acids. The V gene lost 4 bases and the J gene lost 7 bases, with 12 bases spanning the gap. In DNA, the CDR3 is TGCGCCAGCAGCATTGGAGGGAGGAATTCACCCCTCCACTTT. Translated, it gives CASSIGGRNSPLHF.

This clonotype turned up a few times. This chain's CDR3 is CASSLSRGTTGYGYTF. In nucleotides, the CDR3 is TGCGCCAGCAGCCTTAGTAGGGGTACGACAGGTTATGGCTACACCTTC. V and J are TRBV4-1 and TRBJ1-2; perhaps TRBD1 as D (6 bases). V was clipped by 4 bases and J by 5 bases, with 20 bases between them. The CDR3 covers 16 residues. Germline values: CDR1 MGHRA, CDR2 YSYEKL.

The genes are TRBV27 and TRBJ2-7; a weak D match, TRBD2 (5 bases). CDR1 is MNHEY and CDR2 is SMNVEV in the germline V gene (reference sequence). Deletions cut 5 bases from V and 6 bases from J, with 17 bases between. The CDR3 runs 14 residues. CDR3 amino acids: CASSPGPGTREQYF. DNA of the CDR3: TGTGCCAGCAGTCCCGGCCCGGGAACACGCGAGCAGTACTTC.

This sequence joins TRBV11-2 and TRBJ1-5; no firm D call. This CDR3 contains 16 residues. Deletions cut 5 bases from V and 3 bases from J, with 17 bases between. CDR1 and CDR2 (germline): SGHAT, FQNNGV. CDR3 residues: CASSLTIGRINQPQHF. The CDR3 nucleotides are TGTGCCAGCAGCCTAACCATAGGACGGATCAATCAGCCCCAGCATTTT.

This clonotype was observed a handful of times. This chain joins TRBV7-2 and TRBJ1-1; unclear D gene. Trimming shortened V by 6 bases and J by 0 bases, and 17 bases separated the two germline ends. The length of the CDR3 is 16 residues. Looked up from germline, CDR1 is SGHTA and CDR2 is FQGNSA. The CDR3 sequence: CASRFRSIRMNTEAFF. CDR3 in DNA: TGTGCCAGCAGATTCAGATCAATCCGTATGAACACTGAAGCTTTCTTT.

The chain carries TRBV10-3 and TRBJ2-7; no firm D call. The CDR3 is 13 amino acids. From germline, CDR1 is ENHRY and CDR2 SYGVKD. Trimming pared 3 bases from V and 0 bases from J, leaving 6 bases between. Here the CDR3 reads CAISERVSYEQYF. The CDR3 region has the DNA TGTGCCATCAGTGAAAGGGTCTCCTACGAGCAGTACTTC.

This clonotype was found a few times. The rearrangement links TRBV20-1 to TRBJ2-1, with TRBD2 matching over 10 bases. Germline CDR1 is DFQATT and CDR2 is SNEGSKA (reference sequence). The CDR3 is 14 amino acids. V was clipped by 3 bases and J by 12 bases; unmatched bases: 11. In DNA form, the CDR3 reads TGCAGTGCTAGGGATTTGACTAGCGGGTCGCGGCAGTTCTTC. Translating it yields CSARDLTSGSRQFF.

The J gene is TRBJ2-7, the V gene TRBV7-9; D is perhaps TRBD1 or TRBD2 (5 bases each). The ends were cut back, 3 bases at V and 6 bases at J, with 12 bases in the middle. The germline V gene has CDR1 SEHNR and CDR2 FQNEAQ (reference sequence). This CDR3 region has 13 residues. The CDR3 here is CASSFEGPREQYF. CDR3 in DNA: TGTGCCAGCAGCTTCGAGGGGCCACGCGAGCAGTACTTC.